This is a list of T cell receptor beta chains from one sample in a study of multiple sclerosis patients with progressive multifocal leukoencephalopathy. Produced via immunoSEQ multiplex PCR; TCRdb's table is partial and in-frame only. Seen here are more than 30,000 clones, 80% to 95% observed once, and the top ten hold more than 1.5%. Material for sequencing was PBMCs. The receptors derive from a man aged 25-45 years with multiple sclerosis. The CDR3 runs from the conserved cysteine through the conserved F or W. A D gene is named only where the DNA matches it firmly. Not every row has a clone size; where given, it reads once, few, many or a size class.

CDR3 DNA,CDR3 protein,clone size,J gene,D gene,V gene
TGTGCCAGCAGCGGACAGGGGGGCACCGGGGAGCTGTTTTTT,CASSGQGGTGELFF,once,TRBJ2-2,TRBD1,TRBV7-3
TGTGCCAGCTGGGTAAGGGGGCTGGGTTACAATGAGCAGTTCTTC,CASWVRGLGYNEQFF,.,TRBJ2-1,TRBD1,TRBV6-6
TGTGCCAGCAACGGACAGGGCGAGGGCGGGGAGCTGTTTTTT,CASNGQGEGGELFF,.,TRBJ2-2,TRBD1,TRBV7-9
TGTGCCAGCAGTGCCCTAGGATCTAGCACAGATACGCAGTATTTT,CASSALGSSTDTQYF,.,TRBJ2-3,.,TRBV6-4
TGTGCCAGCAAATACGGGGCAGATAGAAACACCGGGGAGCTGTTTTTT,CASKYGADRNTGELFF,.,TRBJ2-2,.,TRBV27
TGTGCCAGCAGCATGGAGGTGGGTAGGACAGATACGCAGTATTTT,CASSMEVGRTDTQYF,.,TRBJ2-3,.,TRBV5-4
TGTGCCAGCAGCCAAAGACAGGGCAGGGACACCGGGGAGCTGTTTTTT,CASSQRQGRDTGELFF,.,TRBJ2-2,TRBD1,TRBV11-2
TGTGCCAGCACCTCGAGGACAGGGGCGGGAAACATTCAGTACTTC,CASTSRTGAGNIQYF,once,TRBJ2-4,TRBD1,TRBV28
TGCGCCAGCAGTGAGGGGCGGGGACAGGGGGTTTACAATGAGCAGTTCTTC,CASSEGRGQGVYNEQFF,.,TRBJ2-1,TRBD1,TRBV10-1
TGCGCCAGCAGCCAAGTGTCTTTTGACCGAAACTCTGGAAACACCATATATTTT,CASSQVSFDRNSGNTIYF,.,TRBJ1-3,.,TRBV4-1
TGTGCCAGTAGTGACGGTGGCTCTGGAAACACCATATATTTT,CASSDGGSGNTIYF,.,TRBJ1-3,.,TRBV19
TGTGCCAGCAGTTCGTTGACTAGCGGGAACACAGATACGCAGTATTTT,CASSSLTSGNTDTQYF,.,TRBJ2-3,TRBD2,TRBV27
TGTGCCAGCAGCTTATCCCCAGGGGTCACTGAAGCTTTCTTT,CASSLSPGVTEAFF,.,TRBJ1-1,.,TRBV7-3
TGTGCCAGCACCCTACTATTAGGGAGTACAAACACTGAAGCTTTCTTT,CASTLLLGSTNTEAFF,once,TRBJ1-1,.,TRBV6-6
TGTGCCAGCAGCTTTGGCTTCCCTTCAACTAATGAAAAACTGTTTTTT,CASSFGFPSTNEKLFF,.,TRBJ1-4,.,TRBV5-5
TGTGCCAGCAGTCCAACGGGGGGGAACACTGAAGCTTTCTTT,CASSPTGGNTEAFF,few,TRBJ1-1,.,TRBV6-5
TGTGCCAGCAGCATAGGGCTCAGGACTAGCGGGAGAAATGAGCAGTTCTTC,CASSIGLRTSGRNEQFF,.,TRBJ2-1,TRBD2,TRBV5-4
TGTGCCAGCACGGGACAGGGGGCGAAAAACACCATATATTTT,CASTGQGAKNTIYF,.,TRBJ1-3,TRBD1,TRBV6-1
TGTGCCAGTAGTATATACAGTCGAGGACAGGGGTTTCGCAATCAGCCCCAGCATTTT,CASSIYSRGQGFRNQPQHF,.,TRBJ1-5,TRBD1,TRBV19
TGTGCCAGCAGCTTGAACAGCTACGAGCAGTACTTC,CASSLNSYEQYF,.,TRBJ2-7,.,TRBV11-3
TGTGCCATCAGTGAGTTACAGGGTACTAATGAAAAACTGTTTTTT,CAISELQGTNEKLFF,.,TRBJ1-4,.,TRBV10-3
TGTGCCAGCAGGAATGCGGGACAGGGGAGTGGCTACACCTTC,CASRNAGQGSGYTF,few,TRBJ1-2,TRBD1,TRBV6-5
TGTGCCAGCAGCCCACTAGCGGGAGGACGAGTAGAGACCCAGTACTTC,CASSPLAGGRVETQYF,.,TRBJ2-5,TRBD2,TRBV11-3
TGCGCCAGCAGCCAAGACAGGGGAAGGACTGAAGCTTTCTTT,CASSQDRGRTEAFF,.,TRBJ1-1,.,TRBV4-3
TGTGCCAGTAGTATAGGCAGGGCCCACCAGCCCCAGCATTTT,CASSIGRAHQPQHF,.,TRBJ1-5,.,TRBV19